Sequencing of this TCR beta chain was carried out in a study of naive and memory T cell subsets. Trimming took 1 base from V and 2 from J, leaving 3 bases between them. The CDR3 sequence is 12 residues long. Germline CDR1 and CDR2: SNHLY and FYNNEI. This clonotype was seen a handful of times. Antigen unknown. Both TRBC1 and TRBC2 were covered by a beta constant-region primer of two equimolar oligonucleotides. Nested alpha and beta constant-region primers with the SP2 primer drove four PCR rounds on ligated cDNA. TCRdb re-called the UMI-ligation and nested PCR reads with MiXCR, one entry per CDR3 protein. The top ten clones hold around 0.63% of a sample with approximately 140,000 distinct CDR3 sequences, more than 15% of them seen once. Study results and limitations: Between naive and memory subsets, TCR abundance power law exponents differed. Naive repertoires, especially CD8, held a few larger clonotypes, possibly memory cells re-expressing CD45RA.

The chain is built from TRBV2 and TRBJ2-7, with unresolved D. The TCR originated in a human donor in good health. The sequenced sample consisted of naive CD8+ T cells from blood. The DNA for the CDR3 is TGTGCCAGCAGTGAAGGGACCTACGAGCAGTACTTC. This translates into CASSEGTYEQYF. The full variable domain, completed using reference TRBV2 and TRBJ2-7, is EPEVTQTPSHQVTQMGQEVILRCVPISNHLYFYWYRQILGQKVEFLVSFYNNEISEKSEIFDDQFSVERPDGSNFTLKIRSTKLEDSAMYFCASSEGTYEQYFGPGTRLTVT.